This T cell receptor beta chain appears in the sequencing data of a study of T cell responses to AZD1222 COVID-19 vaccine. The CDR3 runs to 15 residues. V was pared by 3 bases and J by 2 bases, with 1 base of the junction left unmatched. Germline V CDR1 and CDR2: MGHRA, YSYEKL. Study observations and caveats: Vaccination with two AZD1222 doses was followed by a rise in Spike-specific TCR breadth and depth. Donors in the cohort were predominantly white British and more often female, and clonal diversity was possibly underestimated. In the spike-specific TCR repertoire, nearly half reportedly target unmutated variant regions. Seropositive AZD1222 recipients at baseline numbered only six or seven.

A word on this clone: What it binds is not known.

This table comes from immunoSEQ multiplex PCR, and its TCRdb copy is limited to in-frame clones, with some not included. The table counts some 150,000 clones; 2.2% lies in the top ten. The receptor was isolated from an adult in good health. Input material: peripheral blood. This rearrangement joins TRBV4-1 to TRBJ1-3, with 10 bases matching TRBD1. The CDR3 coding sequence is TGCGCCAGCAGCCAGGGGACAGGGGCTGGAAACACCATATATTTT. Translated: CASSQGTGAGNTIYF.